The 24 T cell receptor beta chains below come from one sample, sequenced in a study of control samples from healthy donors and cancer patients. The repertoire was sequenced with immunoSEQ multiplex PCR; TCRdb's copy has only in-frame clones and lacks some. Of about 110,000 clones detected, roughly four fifths appear once; the ten largest clones hold around 6.4%. Material: blood. These receptors came from a man younger than 30 in good health.

This clone has a handful of counts. V and J are TRBV19 and TRBJ2-2; D is ambiguous. The V gene's germline CDR1 is LNHDA and CDR2 SQIVND (reference sequence). Trimming stripped 4 bases from V and 6 bases from J, with 12 bases between. This CDR3 has 14 residues. DNA of the CDR3: TGTGCCAGTAGTAGATCTAGTGAGTCCGGGGAGCTGTTTTTT. This sequence encodes CASSRSSESGELFF.

This chain joins TRBV30 and TRBJ1-2, with TRBD1 identical over 9 bases. Germline assignment: CDR1 GTSNPN and CDR2 SVGIG (reference sequence). Trimming cost V 2 bases and J 8 bases; bases outside gene matches: 6. The CDR3 has 13 amino acids. The CDR3 coding sequence is TGTGCCTGGAGTCTACAGGGGGCGGGGGGCTACACCTTC. It yields the protein CAWSLQGAGGYTF. Complete variable domain (other parts from reference TRBV30 and TRBJ1-2): SQTIHQWPATLVQPVGSPLSLECTVEGTSNPNLYWYRQAAGRGLQLLFYSVGIGQISSEVPQNLSASRPQDRQFILSSKKLLLSDSGFYLCAWSLQGAGGYTFGSGTRLTVV.

This clone was recorded once. This chain uses TRBV28 with TRBJ1-2; D is undetermined. Trimming pared 3 bases from V and 2 bases from J, leaving 7 bases between. The CDR3 runs 13 residues. Germline lookup yields CDR1 MDHEN and CDR2 SYDVKM. CDR3 nucleotides: TGTGCCAGCAGTTTGAACGGAAACTATGGCTACACCTTC. Amino acids: CASSLNGNYGYTF.

The chain combines TRBV7-9 with TRBJ2-3, with D maybe TRBD2 (8 bases). The germline gives CDR1 SEHNR, CDR2 FQNEAQ (reference sequence). Trimming stripped 7 bases from V and 2 bases from J, with 16 bases between. The CDR3 is 15 amino acids. The CDR3 DNA reads as TGTGCCAGCAACGGGAGGGGGCAGGACACAGATACGCAGTATTTT. This encodes CASNGRGQDTDTQYF.

This chain connects TRBV5-4 to TRBJ1-1; weak D call: TRBD1 (5 bases). CDR1 is SGHNT, CDR2 YYREEE, per germline (reference sequence). The V end was cut by 4 bases, the J end by 7 bases, with 14 bases between. This CDR3 contains 13 residues. CDR3 protein: CASSMTGLYEAFF. The DNA for the CDR3 is TGTGCCAGCAGCATGACGGGGCTCTATGAAGCTTTCTTT. The variable domain in full, completed from reference TRBV5-4 and TRBJ1-1, reads ETGVTQSPTHLIKTRGQQVTLRCSSQSGHNTVSWYQQALGQGPQFIFQYYREEENGRGNFPPRFSGLQFPNYSSELNVNALELDDSALYLCASSMTGLYEAFFGQGTRLTVV.

This clone showed up just once. The gene calls are TRBV6-1 and TRBJ2-2, with no clear D. The CDR3 extends over 16 amino acids. The germline CDR1 and CDR2 sequences are MNHNS and SASEGT. V lost 1 base and J 5 bases, leaving 14 bases between the germline ends. CDR3 DNA sequence: TGTGCCAGCAGTGAAGTGAGACCTCTAGGGACCGGGGAGCTGTTTTTT. Translation: CASSEVRPLGTGELFF.

This clone came up a few times. Here the CDR3 reads CATRSGGPPSYEQYF. DNA for the CDR3: TGTGCCACCCGGAGCGGGGGGCCGCCCTCCTACGAGCAGTACTTC. V is TRBV24-1 and J is TRBJ2-7; 9 bases match TRBD2. Germline V gene sequence: CDR1 KGHDR, CDR2 SFDVKD. The CDR3 runs 15 residues. Unmatched junction bases numbered 8, after V lost 9 bases and J lost 0 bases.

The chain uses TRBV6-5 and TRBJ1-2, with a weak D call TRBD1 (6 bases). This CDR3 has 15 amino acids. V was clipped by 2 bases and J by 0 bases, with 10 bases between them. Per germline, CDR1 MNHEY and CDR2 SVGAGI. For the CDR3, the DNA is TGTGCCAGCAGTTACGGGGGGGCAGCTAACTATGGCTACACCTTC. Encoded protein: CASSYGGAANYGYTF.

This clone came up once. The chain links TRBV5-1 to TRBJ1-6; D is unclear. V shed 3 bases and J shed 0 bases, with 7 bases lying between them. Germline CDR1 and CDR2: SGHRS and YFSETQ. This CDR3 is built from 15 residues. Here the CDR3 DNA reads TGCGCCAGCAGCTACCAGAGCTCCTATAATTCACCCCTCCACTTT. It translates to CASSYQSSYNSPLHF.

This rearrangement joins TRBV19 to TRBJ2-1; perhaps TRBD1 as D (6 bases). CDR1 and CDR2 from the germline V gene are LNHDA and SQIVND (reference sequence). Trimming removed 10 bases at V and 9 bases at J, with 13 bases between. The length of the CDR3 is 11 residues. The CDR3: CATRRRGEQFF. In DNA form, the CDR3 reads TGTGCCACTAGACGCAGGGGTGAGCAGTTCTTC.

The rearrangement links TRBV5-5 to TRBJ2-7; perhaps TRBD1 as D (5 bases). The germline gives CDR1 SGHKS, CDR2 YYEKEE (reference sequence). This CDR3 has 15 residues. Trimming took off 0 bases at V and 2 bases at J, with 12 bases between the two ends. In DNA form, the CDR3 reads TGTGCCAGCAGCTTGGGGCAGGGTCCAACCTACGAGCAGTACGTC. It encodes CASSLGQGPTYEQYV.

This clone was observed a few times. The V gene is TRBV29-1, the J gene TRBJ1-4, with D possibly matching TRBD1 (5 bases). CDR3 length equals 13 residues. Trimming shortened V by 5 bases and J by 3 bases, and 10 bases separated the two germline ends. Germline CDR1 and CDR2: SQVTM and ANQGSEA. The CDR3, as DNA: TGCAGCGTTAAGGGGCGGGCTAATGAAAAACTGTTTTTT. As protein: CSVKGRANEKLFF.

The rearrangement joins TRBV6-1 to TRBJ1-4; D unresolved. In germline, CDR1 is MNHNS, CDR2 SASEGT. The CDR3 is 13 amino acids. Trimming stripped 1 base from V and 7 bases from J, with 7 bases between. This chain's CDR3 is CASSEERREKLFF. CDR3 bases: TGTGCCAGCAGTGAAGAACGTCGTGAAAAACTGTTTTTT.

This clone came up many times. The chain joins TRBV7-9 to TRBJ2-2; possibly TRBD2 for D (6 bases). Germline V gene lookup returns CDR1 SEHNR and CDR2 FQNEAQ (reference sequence). The CDR3 is 13 amino acids. The V end was cut by 8 bases, the J end by 3 bases, with 10 bases between. The CDR3 loop reads CASLGGDTGELFF. In nucleotides, the CDR3 is TGTGCCAGCCTGGGGGGTGACACCGGGGAGCTGTTTTTT.

A few counts support this clone. V usage is TRBV2 and J usage is TRBJ2-3; 7 bases align to TRBD1. Germline CDR1 SNHLY, CDR2 FYNNEI. The CDR3 is made up of 14 amino acids. V shed 4 bases and J 6 bases; nucleotides not matched to a gene: 7. CDR3: CASSADRVLDTQYF. DNA of the CDR3: TGTGCCAGCAGTGCTGACAGGGTTCTGGATACGCAGTATTTT.

The V call is TRBV19, the J call TRBJ2-1; D possibly corresponds to TRBD2 (7 bases). Trimming took off 7 bases at V and 2 bases at J, with 18 bases between the two ends. CDR1 LNHDA and CDR2 SQIVND come from the germline V gene (reference sequence). The CDR3 is made up of 16 amino acids. The chain's CDR3 is CASNKGRGAAYNEQFF. CDR3 nucleotides: TGTGCCAGTAATAAGGGGAGGGGGGCCGCCTACAATGAGCAGTTCTTC.

This clone was found once. This chain links TRBV4-2 with TRBJ2-7; weak D call: TRBD2 (6 bases). The CDR3 has 14 residues. Trimming took off 1 base at V and 3 bases at J, with 10 bases between the two ends. The germline gives CDR1 LGHNA, CDR2 YNFKEQ. The CDR3 loop reads CASSQGGGSYEQYF. The CDR3 nucleotides are TGTGCCAGCAGCCAAGGAGGAGGGAGCTACGAGCAGTACTTC.

The V call is TRBV2, the J call TRBJ2-7; tentative D call: TRBD1 (6 bases). CDR3 length: 18 amino acids. V lost 6 bases to trimming and J lost 0 bases, with 24 bases between them. Germline CDR1 reads SNHLY; CDR2 reads FYNNEI. The CDR3 DNA is TGTGCCAGCAGGTTTACTTGGGACACAATTACGAGCTCCTACGAGCAGTACTTC. It yields the protein CASRFTWDTITSSYEQYF. The entire variable domain, with the rest obtained from reference TRBV2 and TRBJ2-7, is as follows: EPEVTQTPSHQVTQMGQEVILRCVPISNHLYFYWYRQILGQKVEFLVSFYNNEISEKSEIFDDQFSVERPDGSNFTLKIRSTKLEDSAMYFCASRFTWDTITSSYEQYFGPGTRLTVT.

The V gene is TRBV10-3, the J gene TRBJ1-1; D not resolved. In germline, CDR1 is ENHRY, CDR2 SYGVKD. The CDR3 length is 13 residues. The germline V and J ends were trimmed by 3 bases and 6 bases, with 11 bases remaining between them. CDR3 in DNA: TGTGCCATCAGTGATTTTCAGGCGGCTGAAGCTTTCTTT. As protein: CAISDFQAAEAFF.

The rearrangement uses TRBV2 and TRBJ1-4; D is ambiguous. The CDR3 runs 14 residues. V was pared by 8 bases and J by 4 bases, with 14 bases between. Looked up from germline, CDR1 is SNHLY and CDR2 is FYNNEI. The CDR3 region is CASPLPNSNEKLFF. The CDR3 DNA reads TGTGCCAGCCCCCTGCCGAACAGTAATGAAAAACTGTTTTTT.

This clone showed up just once. The rearrangement links TRBV6-5 to TRBJ1-1, with D unresolved. From germline, CDR1 is MNHEY and CDR2 SVGAGI. The CDR3 extends over 12 amino acids. V was trimmed by 0 bases and J by 7 bases, leaving 6 bases between them. Written as DNA, the CDR3 is TGTGCCAGCAGTTACTCGGGATTTGAAGCTTTCTTT. Its translation: CASSYSGFEAFF.

The chain is built from TRBV7-8 and TRBJ1-2; unclear D gene. Deletions cut 1 base from V and 4 bases from J, with 7 bases between. The germline V gene encodes CDR1 SGHVS and CDR2 FQNEAQ. There are 13 residues in the CDR3. CDR3 amino acids: CASSLEATYGYTF. In nucleotides, the CDR3 is TGTGCCAGCAGCTTAGAAGCGACCTATGGCTACACCTTC.

The J gene is TRBJ2-1, the V gene TRBV5-4; either TRBD1 or TRBD2 may fit D (6 bases each). Germline V gene sequence: CDR1 SGHNT, CDR2 YYREEE (reference sequence). Trimming took 0 bases from V and 4 from J, leaving 11 bases between them. The CDR3 runs 15 residues. CDR3 bases: TGTGCCAGCAGCTTGGGCGGGACAAGGTACAATGAGCAGTTCTTC. The encoded protein is CASSLGGTRYNEQFF.

This chain connects TRBV10-2 to TRBJ2-7; D is possibly TRBD1 (6 bases). Germline CDR1 WSHSY, CDR2 SAAADI. The CDR3 runs 15 residues. Trimming left V 3 bases short and J 7 bases short, with 19 bases between. The CDR3 protein is CASSEVGAGTREQYF. CDR3 bases: TGCGCCAGCAGTGAAGTGGGGGCCGGAACGAGGGAGCAGTACTTC.